This T cell receptor beta chain was observed in a study of T cells in Graves' hyperthyroidism and ophthalmopathy. Whole-study context: Staff took peripheral blood when the initial diagnosis was made, before any treatment began. The study's findings and limits: Model output signaled ophthalmopathy a median approximately 6.2 months ahead of onset. A model using 13 V-J features told ophthalmopathy apart from stable hyperthyroidism.

Patients aged 18 to 65 had newly diagnosed hyperthyroidism of under 2 months' duration. As for this clonotype: The antigen remains unidentified.

The V gene's germline CDR1 is LGHDT and CDR2 YNNKEL (reference sequence). J gave up 4 bases and V 3 bases, and 10 bases lay outside the gene matches. The CDR3 loop spans 16 amino acids. Amplified regions were TCR beta CDR3 sequences from RNA transcripts. RT-PCR in the first round (using the HTBI primer set) targeted the TCR CDR3. TCRdb reprocessed the multiplex PCR reads with MiXCR, giving one entry per CDR3 protein. The sample has roughly 700,000 distinct CDR3 sequences; roughly a third are singletons. The chain recombines TRBV3-1 with TRBJ1-2, with 8 bases identical to TRBD1. Sequencing was done on a sample of blood. The receptor comes from a woman in her thirties or forties with Graves' hyperthyroidism. The CDR3 here is CASSQLDRGHSYGYTF. DNA for the CDR3: TGTGCCAGCAGCCAGCTAGACAGGGGACATTCCTATGGCTACACCTTC.